A selection of T cell receptor beta chains follows, all from one sample in a study of cytomegalovirus exposure and HLA in healthy donors. TCRdb keeps only in-frame clones here, not all; method: immunoSEQ multiplex PCR. This sample has roughly 200,000 clones, with over 65% found just once. Sequenced: PBMCs. Receptors originate from a young man in good health and CMV-seronegative. Each CDR3 is given with its conserved first and last residue. The order of the fields is J gene, V gene, D gene, clone size, CDR3 DNA, CDR3 protein. A D gene is named only where the DNA matches it firmly. Rows give clone size only sometimes, using once, few, many, or a class for an expanded clone.

TRBJ2-1	TRBV28	TRBD2	-	TGTGCCAGCAGTTTCGCGACTAGCGGGGGGGACGAGCAGTTCTTC	CASSFATSGGDEQFF
TRBJ1-2	TRBV6-1	TRBD1	-	TGTGCCAGCAGCGAACAGGCAGGGGGCGCAAATTTAGATGGCTACACCTTC	CASSEQAGGANLDGYTF
TRBJ1-2	TRBV30	-	-	TGTGCCTGGACCTTCGGGGGGGCTAACTATGGCTACACCTTC	CAWTFGGANYGYTF
TRBJ2-1	TRBV5-1	TRBD2	-	TGCGCCAGCAGCTTGGACCCGGGAGGGCCTAGCGATGAGCAGTTCTTC	CASSLDPGGPSDEQFF
TRBJ2-7	TRBV6-1	-	-	TGTGCCAGCAGTCGGGATCAATCCTACGAGCAGTACTTC	CASSRDQSYEQYF
TRBJ2-1	TRBV7-3	TRBD2	-	TGTGCCAGCAGCTTCGTAGCGGGAGCGACCTACAATGAGCAGTTCTTC	CASSFVAGATYNEQFF
TRBJ1-2	TRBV19	-	-	TGTGCCAGTAGTAAACAGGAAAACTATGGCTACACCTTC	CASSKQENYGYTF
TRBJ1-2	TRBV19	-	-	TGTGCCAGTAGTATTTATGGCGGTTCTAACTATGGCTACACCTTC	CASSIYGGSNYGYTF
TRBJ2-1	TRBV9	TRBD2	-	TGTGCCAGCAGCGCCGGGACTAGCGGGGCTCATGAGCAGTTCTTC	CASSAGTSGAHEQFF
TRBJ2-3	TRBV15	TRBD2	-	TGTGCCACCAGCAGAGGACTAGCCCTAACAGATACGCAGTATTTT	CATSRGLALTDTQYF
TRBJ2-7	TRBV6-5	TRBD1	few	TGTGCCAGCAGTAGTGGACAGGGGTATTTCAAGCAGTACTTC	CASSSGQGYFKQYF
TRBJ1-5	TRBV15	-	few	TGTGCCACCAGCAGACCCACCGGGGCCCAGCATTTT	CATSRPTGAQHF
TRBJ1-2	TRBV9	-	once	TGTGCCAGCAGCGCCACCGGGGGAGCAGGGTACCCCTATGGCTACACCTTC	CASSATGGAGYPYGYTF
TRBJ1-1	TRBV5-1	TRBD1	-	TGCGCCAGCAGCTTGGGCGACAGGGACACTGAAGCTTTCTTT	CASSLGDRDTEAFF
TRBJ2-2	TRBV4-2	-	-	TGTGCCAGCAATAGTAGGGGAACGGGCACCGGGGAGCTGTTTTTT	CASNSRGTGTGELFF
TRBJ1-1	TRBV7-9	-	-	TGTGCCAGCAGCCCCCTAGTTGGGAACACTGAAGCTTTCTTT	CASSPLVGNTEAFF
TRBJ2-2	TRBV7-3	-	few	TGTGCCAGCAGCTTTTTAGGGGCTTCGAACACCGGGGAGCTGTTTTTT	CASSFLGASNTGELFF
TRBJ2-1	TRBV5-1	-	-	TGCGCCAGCAGCTTAAACAGCTACAATGAGCAGTTCTTC	CASSLNSYNEQFF
TRBJ2-6	TRBV2	-	few	TGTGCAATCGGGTCTGGGGCCAACGTCCTGACTTTC	CAIGSGANVLTF
TRBJ2-2	TRBV4-2	TRBD1	-	TGTGCCAGCAGCCAAAAAGGACAGGGACGGGCCGGGGAGCTGTTTTTT	CASSQKGQGRAGELFF